This is a list of T cell receptor beta chains from one sample in a study of cytomegalovirus exposure and HLA in healthy donors. Sequencing was performed with immunoSEQ multiplex PCR; in TCRdb, only in-frame clones are kept and a portion is missing. The data contain 150,000 to 200,000 clones, around four fifths of them singletons. The sequencing input was PBMCs. Receptors originate from a woman in her thirties or forties in good health and CMV-seronegative. The CDR3 runs from the conserved cysteine through the conserved F or W. A D gene is named only where the DNA matches it firmly. The size field is filled for only some rows; it gives once, few, many or a size class.

CDR3	DNA	size	V	J	D
CASSLFSGRKNNEQFF	TGTGCCAGCAGCTTATTTAGCGGGAGAAAGAACAATGAGCAGTTCTTC	-	TRBV7-2	TRBJ2-1	TRBD2
CASSILSGHSYNEQFF	TGTGCCAGCAGCATACTCAGCGGGCACTCCTACAATGAGCAGTTCTTC	-	TRBV7-2	TRBJ2-1	-
CASSEGTGGFYGYTF	TGTGCCAGCAGCGAGGGGACAGGGGGTTTCTATGGCTACACCTTC	-	TRBV7-3	TRBJ1-2	TRBD1
CASSLTAGGFYGYTF	TGTGCCAGCAGCTTAACGGCAGGGGGCTTCTATGGCTACACCTTC	-	TRBV7-3	TRBJ1-2	TRBD1
CASSSTVLNGYTF	TGTGCCAGCAGCTCGACAGTTCTTAATGGCTACACCTTC	-	TRBV7-9	TRBJ1-2	-
CASSSSGRGNEKLFF	TGCGCCAGCAGCTCGTCGGGCAGGGGTAATGAAAAACTGTTTTTT	-	TRBV5-1	TRBJ1-4	-
CATSRDKRTSGPSSDTQYF	TGTGCCACCAGCAGAGATAAAAGGACTAGCGGTCCTTCTTCTGATACGCAGTATTTT	-	TRBV15	TRBJ2-3	TRBD2
CASGEGPYEQYF	TGTGCCAGCGGGGAGGGCCCCTACGAGCAGTACTTC	-	TRBV18	TRBJ2-7	TRBD2
CASSFDREQPQHF	TGTGCCAGCAGCTTCGACAGGGAGCAGCCCCAGCATTTT	-	TRBV7-2	TRBJ1-5	TRBD1
CSVYDRGIEAFF	TGCAGCGTGTATGACAGGGGGATTGAAGCTTTCTTT	-	TRBV29-1	TRBJ1-1	TRBD1
CASSLEQATEAFF	TGTGCCAGCAGCTTAGAACAGGCCACTGAAGCTTTCTTT	-	TRBV7-9	TRBJ1-1	-
CASSEARKAGAEAFF	TGTGCCAGCAGTGAAGCGCGGAAGGCAGGGGCTGAAGCTTTCTTT	-	TRBV2	TRBJ1-1	-
CASSLVGGRGGEQFF	TGTGCCAGCAGCCTGGTCGGCGGGAGGGGTGGTGAGCAGTTCTTC	-	TRBV5-4	TRBJ2-1	TRBD2
CASRLTGVSNYGYTF	TGTGCCAGCAGATTGACAGGGGTGTCTAACTATGGCTACACCTTC	-	TRBV6-6	TRBJ1-2	TRBD1
CASKRTGSSYEQYF	TGTGCCAGCAAACGGACAGGGTCATCCTACGAGCAGTACTTC	once	TRBV11-1	TRBJ2-7	TRBD1
CASTPGGAQGTEAFF	TGTGCCAGTACCCCCGGAGGGGCCCAGGGCACTGAAGCTTTCTTT	-	TRBV19	TRBJ1-1	-
CAISGRDRGFGETQYF	TGTGCCATCAGTGGGAGGGACAGGGGCTTTGGAGAGACCCAGTACTTC	-	TRBV10-3	TRBJ2-5	TRBD1
CASSALLFGANVLTF	TGTGCCAGCAGCGCCCTACTCTTCGGGGCCAACGTCCTGACTTTC	-	TRBV9	TRBJ2-6	-
CASSLGPSSGANVLTF	TGTGCCAGCAGCTTGGGTCCTAGCTCTGGGGCCAACGTCCTGACTTTC	-	TRBV11-1	TRBJ2-6	-
CASSAAGRDNEQFF	TGTGCCAGCAGTGCCGCGGGACGCGACAATGAGCAGTTCTTC	once	TRBV2	TRBJ2-1	-
CASSPLDSDTGELFF	TGTGCCAGCAGCCCCCTGGACAGTGACACCGGGGAGCTGTTTTTT	-	TRBV9	TRBJ2-2	-
CASRPRREAPGIQETQYF	TGTGCCAGCAGGCCCCGTCGGGAAGCTCCGGGTATCCAAGAGACCCAGTACTTC	-	TRBV7-3	TRBJ2-5	-
CASSPGGLAGLREQFF	TGTGCCAGCAGCCCAGGGGGACTAGCGGGGTTACGCGAGCAGTTCTTC	-	TRBV7-2	TRBJ2-1	TRBD2
CASSLTGTRASGGSTDTQYF	TGTGCCAGCAGTTTGACCGGGACAAGGGCTAGCGGGGGGAGCACAGATACACAGTATTTT	-	TRBV27	TRBJ2-3	TRBD2
CAWRLTSGGEAFF	TGTGCCTGGAGATTAACGAGTGGGGGGGAAGCTTTCTTT	-	TRBV30	TRBJ1-1	-
CASSPAGNREAFF	TGTGCCAGCTCCCCGGCAGGTAACCGTGAAGCTTTCTTT	-	TRBV27	TRBJ1-1	-
CASTWEGADTQYF	TGCGCCAGCACTTGGGAAGGGGCAGATACGCAGTATTTT	-	TRBV5-1	TRBJ2-3	-